This entry describes one TCR beta chain. This sample was included in a study of blood T cell repertoires in COVID-19. Study-wide background: Material from acute and convalescent COVID-19 was sourced from the United States, Italy and Spain. PBMCs, B-cell-depleted T cells, or T cells provided the cDNA or gDNA that made up the material.

CDR1 and CDR2 (germline): KGHSH, LQKENI. Trimming took 5 bases from V and 4 from J; bases not matched to a gene: 6. This CDR3 contains 15 residues. As originally analysed: The authors estimated nucleated cell counts from reference gene primer amplification. Clones were read by immunoSEQ multiplex PCR, and TCRdb kept only the in-frame ones, dropping some. V and J calls and clone size are as listed in that table; D and trimming were resolved from the DNA. The sample shows about 90,000 clones, 70% to 90% of them seen only once. The sample comprised peripheral blood. This rearrangement joins TRBV18 to TRBJ2-5; 11 positions match TRBD1. The receptor was isolated from a woman in her 70s with active or convalescent COVID-19. CDR3 sequence (DNA): TGTGCCAGCTCAAGGCAAGGGACAGGGGGAGAGACCCAGTACTTC. Translation gives CASSRQGTGGETQYF.